One sample yielded the 20 T cell receptor beta chains listed below, sequenced in a study of blood T cells in healthy people across ages. A second PCR, run for about 7 to 11 cycles, used a sample-barcoded 5' primer plus a J-beta primer mix. A single record per CDR3 protein comes from TCRdb applying MiXCR to the 5' RACE reads. The repertoire holds 790,000 or so distinct CDR3 sequences, with about 47% as singletons. The sequenced sample consisted of blood. The receptors shown here come from a man older than 75 in good health.

This rearrangement joins TRBV5-5 to TRBJ2-7; perhaps TRBD1 as D (6 bases). The germline V and J ends were trimmed by 0 bases and 3 bases, with 13 bases remaining between them. CDR3 length equals 15 residues. The V gene's germline CDR1 is SGHKS and CDR2 YYEKEE (reference sequence). The chain's CDR3 is CASSLGLGGFYEQYF. For the CDR3, the DNA is TGTGCCAGCAGCTTGGGATTAGGGGGATTCTACGAGCAGTACTTC.

This chain connects TRBV25-1 to TRBJ2-1, with 8 bases lining up with TRBD2. Germline CDR1 and CDR2: MGHDK and SYGVNS. The junction had 10 bases not matched to a gene; V was cut back by 2 bases and J by 4 bases. The CDR3 spans 17 residues. The CDR3 DNA follows: TGTGCCAGCAGTGAACGGCTAGCGGGTTACCCGTACAATGAGCAGTTCTTC. Its protein is CASSERLAGYPYNEQFF.

A remark on this clonotype: Being one base from a much bigger clone, this may be a read error. This chain uses TRBV7-8 with TRBJ2-7; D is unresolved. Germline assignment: CDR1 SGHVS and CDR2 FQNEAQ. The CDR3 spans 12 residues. Here the CDR3 reads CTSSPHTYEQYF. The CDR3 nucleotides are TGTACCAGCAGCCCACACACCTACGAGCAGTACTTC.

The chain couples TRBV27 to TRBJ2-6; no clear D gene. The CDR3 spans 15 residues. CDR1 is MNHEY and CDR2 is SMNVEV in the germline V gene (reference sequence). V was shortened by 5 bases and J by 2 bases, with 10 bases between the two germline ends. The CDR3 sequence is CASSPWTAGANVLTF. As DNA, the CDR3 is TGTGCCAGCAGTCCCTGGACGGCTGGGGCCAACGTCCTGACTTTC.

Comments on this clonotype: A single base separates this from a much larger clone, so it may be a read error. The J gene is TRBJ2-5, the V gene TRBV28; D possibly matches TRBD1 or TRBD2 (5 bases each). The V gene's germline CDR1 is MDHEN and CDR2 SYDVKM. The CDR3 is 14 amino acids. V gave up 9 bases and J gave up 11 bases, with 25 bases separating them. The CDR3 DNA follows: TGTGCCAGTCGAGGGGAATTGCTCAATGGTGAGCAGTACTTC. The encoded protein is CASRGELLNGEQYF. The full variable domain, completed using reference TRBV28 and TRBJ2-5, is DVKVTQSSRYLVKRTGEKVFLECVQDMDHENMFWYRQDPGLGLRLIYFSYDVKMKEKGDIPEGYSVSREKKERFSLILESASTNQTSMYLCASRGELLNGEQYFGPGTRLLVL.

The V call is TRBV6-6, the J call TRBJ2-2; D is uncertain. V was pared by 6 bases and J by 2 bases, with 7 bases between. This CDR3 is built from 13 residues. The germline CDR1 and CDR2 sequences are MNHNY and SVGAGI (reference sequence). DNA of the CDR3: TGTGCCAGCAGACCTACCAACACCGGGGAGCTGTTTTTT. This translates into CASRPTNTGELFF.

The chain has TRBV18 and TRBJ2-7; 8 positions match TRBD2. Unmatched junction bases numbered 5, after V lost 2 bases and J lost 2 bases. The germline gives CDR1 KGHSH, CDR2 LQKENI. The CDR3 runs to 15 residues. The DNA of the CDR3 is TGTGCCAGCTCACCATTGCGGGAGGTGCCCTACGAGCAGTACTTC. It codes for CASSPLREVPYEQYF.

The V gene is TRBV12-5, the J gene TRBJ2-5; no firm D call. Trimming removed 3 bases at V and 4 bases at J, with 3 bases between. The CDR3 contains 11 residues. Germline CDR1 reads LGHNT; CDR2 reads FRNRAP. The CDR3 protein is CASGFGETQYF. For the CDR3, the DNA is TGTGCTAGTGGTTTTGGAGAGACCCAGTACTTC. The variable domain in full, with the rest retrieved from reference TRBV12-5 and TRBJ2-5, is DARVTQTPRHKVTEMGQEVTMRCQPILGHNTVFWYRQTMMQGLELLAYFRNRAPLDDSGMPKDRFSAEMPDATLATLKIQPSEPRDSAVYFCASGFGETQYFGPGTRLLVL.

The CDR3 nucleotides read TGTGCCAGCCATCGGAGCTCCTACAATGAGCAGTTCTTC. Its protein is CASHRSSYNEQFF. This chain joins TRBV27 and TRBJ2-1; no firm D call. V lost 8 bases and J 0 bases, leaving 8 bases between the germline ends. Germline CDR1 and CDR2: MNHEY and SMNVEV (reference sequence). CDR3 length equals 13 residues.

This clonotype appeared a few times. The J gene is TRBJ2-3, the V gene TRBV3-1; no clear D. The CDR3 consists of 15 residues. Germline V gene sequence: CDR1 LGHDT, CDR2 YNNKEL (reference sequence). V was pared by 1 base and J by 3 bases, with 11 bases between. CDR3 nucleotides: TGTGCCAGCAGCCAAGGTCTTCTGGATACAGATACGCAGTATTTT. It codes for CASSQGLLDTDTQYF.

The chain combines TRBV29-1 with TRBJ2-7, with 9 positions matching TRBD1. The CDR3 spans 12 residues. Germline CDR1 is SQVTM and CDR2 is ANQGSEA. Trimming cost V 4 bases and J 7 bases; bases outside gene matches: 5. This chain's CDR3 is CSVGTGVVEQYF. The CDR3 nucleotides read TGCAGCGTTGGGACAGGGGTCGTTGAGCAGTACTTC.

The V call is TRBV20-1, the J call TRBJ2-7; 10 bases line up with TRBD1. TRBJ2-5 explains the end of the DNA better; the J call may be wrong. CDR3 length: 15 residues. Germline V CDR1 and CDR2: DFQATT, SNEGSKA (reference sequence). CDR3 nucleotide sequence: TGCAGTGTTAACCGGGACAGGGGAGACCAAGAGACCCAGTACTTC. As protein: CSVNRDRGDQETQYF.

The V gene is TRBV4-1, the J gene TRBJ1-5, with 10 bases fitting TRBD1. With V trimmed by 3 bases and J by 4 bases, 9 bases remained unmatched. This CDR3 has 17 residues. Germline loops: CDR1 MGHRA, CDR2 YSYEKL. For the CDR3, the DNA is TGCGCCAGCAGCCAGGTCGACAGGGGGCTTCGAAATCAGCCCCAGCATTTT. Amino acid sequence: CASSQVDRGLRNQPQHF.

A word on this clonotype: A much larger clone sits a single nucleotide away, making a read error possible. The rearrangement joins TRBV20-1 to TRBJ1-2; no reliable D call. The V end lost 0 bases, the J end lost 10 bases, and 18 bases lay between the germline ends. The CDR3 contains 14 residues. Per the germline V gene, CDR1 is DFQATT and CDR2 is SNEGSKA (reference sequence). DNA for the CDR3: TGCAGTGCTAGAGATGACGGATCCCGCGCTGACTACACCTTC. Translating gives CSARDDGSRADYTF.

V usage is TRBV3-1 and J usage is TRBJ2-1; TRBD2 might be the D (6 bases). The CDR3 length is 15 residues. Trimming took off 2 bases at V and 5 bases at J, with 13 bases between the two ends. The germline gives CDR1 LGHDT, CDR2 YNNKEL (reference sequence). The CDR3 nucleotides are TGTGCCAGCAGCCAATTGACTAGACCTCACAATGAGCAGTTCTTC. It encodes CASSQLTRPHNEQFF.

This chain joins TRBV5-1 and TRBJ2-1; maybe TRBD1 (5 bases). Trimming removed 0 bases at V and 9 bases at J, with 7 bases between. Germline CDR1 reads SGHRS; CDR2 reads YFSETQ. The CDR3 is 12 residues long. The CDR3 DNA reads as TGCGCCAGCAGCTTGGAGGGGTGTGAGCAGTTCTTC. It codes for CASSLEGCEQFF.

Concerning this clonotype: A read error may be the cause here, since a much bigger clone is one base away. The chain uses TRBV18 and TRBJ1-5; tentatively, D is TRBD1 (5 bases). The length of the CDR3 is 15 residues. Looked up from germline, CDR1 is KGHSH and CDR2 is LQKENI. The CDR3 region is CASSPLDSGNQPQRF. CDR3 nucleotides: TGTGCCAGCTCACCATTAGACAGTGGCAATCAGCCCCAGCGTTTT.

Concerning this clonotype itself: One end of the junction varies from germline; a read error may be responsible. This chain joins TRBV25-1 and TRBJ2-5, with 9 bases matching TRBD1. In germline, CDR1 is MGHDK, CDR2 SYGVNS. This CDR3 is 11 amino acids long. The CDR3 reads CACSEPGQGYF. CDR3 in DNA: TGTGCCTGCAGTGAACCGGGACAGGGGTACTTC.

Comments on this clonotype: The junction and the germline gene differ at one end; a read error may be behind it. This sequence joins TRBV12-3 or TRBV12-4 and TRBJ2-2, with D tentatively TRBD1 (7 bases). The CDR3 spans 15 residues. CDR3 in DNA: TGTGCCAGCAGTCCACAGGGGATTATGGCCGGGGAGGTGTTTTTT. It translates to CASSPQGIMAGEVFF.

The J gene is TRBJ2-1, the V gene TRBV7-2, with 7 bases lining up with TRBD2. The CDR3 totals 17 residues. From germline, CDR1 is SGHTA and CDR2 FQGNSA. The ends lost 3 bases at V and 2 bases at J; junction bases unmatched: 10. CDR3 sequence reads: CASSFQSGGPPYNEQFF. The DNA of the CDR3 is TGTGCCAGCAGCTTTCAGTCGGGGGGTCCCCCCTACAATGAGCAGTTCTTC.